This is a list of T cell receptor beta chains from one sample in a study of response to subunit inactivated influenza vaccine. TCRdb re-called the RT-PCR reads through MiXCR, storing one row per CDR3 protein. The table records about 160,000 distinct CDR3 sequences, 11% of them present only once. Specimen: non-naive T cells sorted from PBMCs, collected roughly 6 weeks after vaccination. The receptors were gathered from a man aged 45-65 years who received an inactivated influenza vaccine. CDR3s include the opening cysteine and the closing phenylalanine or tryptophan. D genes are given only for firm matches. The size entry is marked missing in some rows and otherwise reads once, few, many or a size class.

v_gene,abundance,j_gene,d_gene,CDR3nt,CDR3aa
TRBV20-1,many,TRBJ2-1,NA,TGCAGTGGCCACGATAGCAAGAACAATGAGCAGTTCTTC,CSGHDSKNNEQFF
TRBV20-1,many,TRBJ2-7,NA,TGCAGTGCTCCGACAGGGACTAGATATTACGAGCAGTACTTC,CSAPTGTRYYEQYF
TRBV6-1,NA,TRBJ1-1,NA,TGTGCCAGCTACATGGGCAGGGGCACCAACACTGAAGCTTTCTTT,CASYMGRGTNTEAFF
TRBV7-9,many,TRBJ1-1,NA,TGTGCCAGCAGCCCTCATATGAACACTGAAGCTTTCTTT,CASSPHMNTEAFF
TRBV9,NA,TRBJ1-3,TRBD1,TGTGCCAGCAGCGAGGGACAGCCGAAACTCTCTGGAAACACCATATATTTT,CASSEGQPKLSGNTIYF
TRBV27,few,TRBJ2-1,TRBD2,TGTGCCACCCGGTTAAGCGGGAGGATTTCCTACAATGAGCAGTTCTTC,CATRLSGRISYNEQFF
TRBV20-1,NA,TRBJ2-3,TRBD2,TGCAGTGCTAGAGTCCCTAGCGGGAGTGGGGATACGCAGTATTTT,CSARVPSGSGDTQYF
TRBV7-9,many,TRBJ2-2,NA,TGTGCCAGCAGCAGGGCACAAGGCCAGGGGGAGCTGTTTTTT,CASSRAQGQGELFF
TRBV4-3,NA,TRBJ1-2,NA,TGCGCCAGCAGCCAAGGAGGGTCGGGGAACTATGGCTACACCTTC,CASSQGGSGNYGYTF
TRBV6-1,few,TRBJ2-1,TRBD2,TGTGCCAGCAGAGAAGGGACTAGCGTGAATGAGCAGTTCTTC,CASREGTSVNEQFF
TRBV2,NA,TRBJ2-7,TRBD1,TGTGCCAGCAGTGATCCGGGACAGGGGGTCGAGCAGTACTTC,CASSDPGQGVEQYF
TRBV28,NA,TRBJ1-1,NA,TGTGTCAGCAGTTTTTCGGCAGGGATGAACACTGAAGCTTTCTTT,CVSSFSAGMNTEAFF
TRBV2,NA,TRBJ2-7,TRBD1,TGTGCCAGCCACTCCGGGACAGCGACTGGCGAGCAGTACTTC,CASHSGTATGEQYF
TRBV27,few,TRBJ2-7,NA,TGTGCCAGCAGTTTATATCCCCCTCCAGTCTCCTACGAGCAGTACTTC,CASSLYPPPVSYEQYF
TRBV2,NA,TRBJ2-7,TRBD1,TGTGCCAGCAGTGTAAGAGCCCTCCAGGGGGTAAGGAACGAGCAGTACTTC,CASSVRALQGVRNEQYF
TRBV5-1,many,TRBJ2-7,NA,TGCGCCAGCAGCGGCGGACTGCCGCAGGACGAGCAGTACTTC,CASSGGLPQDEQYF
TRBV28,NA,TRBJ2-1,NA,TGTGCCACCCTGTGGGGACCGGGGAGTGAGCAGTTCTTC,CATLWGPGSEQFF
TRBV7-9,many,TRBJ1-3,NA,TGTGCCAGCAGCGGAGGGGGACAATACTATACTGGAAACACCATATATTTT,CASSGGGQYYTGNTIYF
TRBV5-3,many,TRBJ2-6,NA,TGTGCCAGTGGGGGGGCCATAATCTCTGGGGCCAACGTCCTGACTTTC,CASGGAIISGANVLTF
TRBV25-1,few,TRBJ2-5,NA,TGTGCCAGCAGTGTACTGAAAAGTGTAGAGACCCAGTACTTC,CASSVLKSVETQYF
TRBV27,NA,TRBJ2-7,NA,TGTGCCAGCAGTTTAACTAGCTTCGCCTACGAGCAGTACTTC,CASSLTSFAYEQYF
TRBV3-1,NA,TRBJ2-5,NA,TGTGCCAGCAGCCCGGGTGGGGCAAGTGAGACCCAGTACTTC,CASSPGGASETQYF
TRBV4-1,few,TRBJ2-7,NA,TGCGCCAGCAGCCTCCGGGACGACTCCTACGAGCAGTACTTC,CASSLRDDSYEQYF
TRBV12-3/TRBV12-4,NA,TRBJ1-2,TRBD1,TGTGCCAGCAGTTCCCAGAAGAGACAGGGTCTTGTCGTCTTC,CASSSQKRQGLVVF
TRBV12-3/TRBV12-4,few,TRBJ1-3,NA,TGTGCCAGCAGTTTAGCGGGGGCCTCTGGAAACACCATATATTTT,CASSLAGASGNTIYF
TRBV7-9,NA,TRBJ2-2,NA,TGTGCCAGCGGGCCTCGGGACACCGGGGAGCTGTTTTTT,CASGPRDTGELFF
TRBV12-3/TRBV12-4,many,TRBJ2-7,NA,TGTGCCAGCAGTTTCGGTCACAACTACGAGCAGTACTTC,CASSFGHNYEQYF
TRBV14,few,TRBJ2-7,NA,TGTGCCAGCAGCCCGAGCCAGGGTTTTCGGCAGTACTTC,CASSPSQGFRQYF
TRBV6-1,many,TRBJ2-3,NA,TGTGCCAGCAGTGATGGGGGCCAGAATACGCAGTATTTT,CASSDGGQNTQYF
TRBV20-1,NA,TRBJ2-1,TRBD1,TGCAGTGCTACCTCCTTGGACAGGGGAAAGCAGTTCTTC,CSATSLDRGKQFF
TRBV19,NA,TRBJ2-1,TRBD1,TGTGCCAGTAGTATAGCAGGACAGGGGTGGGATCAAAGAGTCTTC,CASSIAGQGWDQRVF
TRBV5-1,many,TRBJ2-7,TRBD2,TGCGCCAGCAGCAAAGAAGCGGGGGGGCTCTACGAGCAGTACTTC,CASSKEAGGLYEQYF
TRBV7-9,few,TRBJ2-7,NA,TGTGCCAGCAGCCCTGGACAGATCGGTCAGCAGTACTTC,CASSPGQIGQQYF
TRBV12-3/TRBV12-4,few,TRBJ2-1,NA,TGTGCCAGCAGTTTTTCGAGGTCCTACAATGAGCAGTTCTTC,CASSFSRSYNEQFF
TRBV11-1,NA,TRBJ1-5,NA,TGTGCCAGCGGAAACAATCAGCCCCAGCATTTT,CASGNNQPQHF
TRBV5-4,many,TRBJ1-2,TRBD1,TGTGCCAGCACCGGGACAGGGGTTTATGGCTACACCTTC,CASTGTGVYGYTF
TRBV4-3,many,TRBJ1-4,NA,TGCGCCAGCAGCCAAGCTACGGCAACTAATGAAAAACTGTTTTTT,CASSQATATNEKLFF
TRBV10-3,few,TRBJ2-1,TRBD1,TGTGCCATCGGACAGGACAACAATGAGCAGTTCTTC,CAIGQDNNEQFF
TRBV12-3/TRBV12-4,many,TRBJ1-2,NA,TGTGCCAGCAGTCCCCGCACAGGGCTTCATGGCTACACCTTC,CASSPRTGLHGYTF
TRBV28,few,TRBJ1-2,NA,TGTGCCAGCAGTTCGAACCACGGCTACACCTTC,CASSSNHGYTF
TRBV11-2,NA,TRBJ1-1,NA,TGTGCCAGCAGCGCAGTGGTGCGCGCTGAAGCTTTCTTT,CASSAVVRAEAFF
TRBV12-3/TRBV12-4,NA,TRBJ1-1,NA,TGTGCCAGCACCTGGCAAACTGAAGCTTTCTTT,CASTWQTEAFF
TRBV20-1,NA,TRBJ2-7,NA,TGCAGCGGAGGGGCAGGGTCCTACGAGCAGTACTTC,CSGGAGSYEQYF
TRBV28,NA,TRBJ1-2,NA,TGTGCCAGCAAAAGAGGAGGGAGAGTTAACTATGGCTACACCTTC,CASKRGGRVNYGYTF
TRBV20-1,NA,TRBJ2-3,TRBD2,TGCAGTGCTAACCCGTTGGCGGGGGGTTTCACAGATACGCAGTATTTT,CSANPLAGGFTDTQYF
TRBV11-2,few,TRBJ2-1,NA,TGTGCCAGCAGCTTAGATCACGGGAATGAGCAGTTCTTC,CASSLDHGNEQFF
TRBV14,NA,TRBJ1-2,NA,TGTGCCAGCAGTCAACGACAACAGGGTCGGGGTGGCTACACCTTC,CASSQRQQGRGGYTF
TRBV20-1,many,TRBJ1-2,TRBD1,TGCAGTGCTGCCAGTATAAAGGGCACCGGGACAGGGCGGTATGGCTACACCTTC,CSAASIKGTGTGRYGYTF
TRBV6-5,few,TRBJ2-2,NA,TGTGCCAGCAGTCCCCTCACCGGGGAGCTGTTTTTT,CASSPLTGELFF
TRBV27,many,TRBJ2-1,NA,TGTGCCAGCAGGATGGTTCAACCTGACAATGAGCAGTTCTTC,CASRMVQPDNEQFF
TRBV28,NA,TRBJ2-7,TRBD2,TGTGCCAGCAGTGGGACTAGCGGAACCTACGAGCAGTACTTC,CASSGTSGTYEQYF
TRBV27,NA,TRBJ2-5,TRBD2,TGTGCCAGCAGACGACTAGCGGGGGAAGAGACCCAGTACTTC,CASRRLAGEETQYF
TRBV7-2,many,TRBJ2-1,TRBD2,TGTGCCAGCAGCTTAGCCGGCCTAGCGGGAGGATCCCCCCAGTTCTTC,CASSLAGLAGGSPQFF
TRBV10-1,NA,TRBJ2-4,NA,TGCGCCAGCACTGTGGGAGTGAGGGATAACATTCAGTACTTC,CASTVGVRDNIQYF
TRBV12-3/TRBV12-4,many,TRBJ2-7,NA,TGTGCCAGCAGTCCGACTAGTTACGAGCAGTACTTC,CASSPTSYEQYF
TRBV7-8,NA,TRBJ1-1,NA,TGTGCCAGCAGCTTATCACGATTCCGGAACACTGAAGCTTTCTTT,CASSLSRFRNTEAFF